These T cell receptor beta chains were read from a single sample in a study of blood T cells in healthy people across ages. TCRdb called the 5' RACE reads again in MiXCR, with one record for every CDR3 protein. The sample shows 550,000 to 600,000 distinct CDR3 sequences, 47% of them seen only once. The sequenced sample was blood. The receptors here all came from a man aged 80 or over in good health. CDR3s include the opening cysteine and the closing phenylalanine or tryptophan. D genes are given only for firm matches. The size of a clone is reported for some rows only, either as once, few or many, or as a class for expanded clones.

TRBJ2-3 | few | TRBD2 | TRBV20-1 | CSITSGLAGWAGTDTQYF | TGCAGTATAACCTCTGGACTAGCGGGCTGGGCGGGTACAGATACGCAGTATTTT
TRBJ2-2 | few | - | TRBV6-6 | CASSYSIVLNTGELFF | TGTGCCAGCAGTTACTCGATTGTCTTAAACACCGGGGAGCTGTTTTTT
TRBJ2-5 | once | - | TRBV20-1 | CSASQYQETQYF | TGCAGTGCTAGTCAGTACCAAGAGACCCAGTACTTC
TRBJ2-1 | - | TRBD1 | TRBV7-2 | CASSRRQGPEFF | TGTGCCAGCAGCCGACGACAGGGACCCGAGTTCTTC
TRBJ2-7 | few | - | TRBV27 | CASSPAGALPYEQYF | TGTGCCAGCAGTCCGGCGGGGGCGCTTCCCTACGAGCAGTACTTC
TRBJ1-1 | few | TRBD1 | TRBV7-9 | CASSPQGATVNTEAFF | TGTGCCAGCAGCCCACAGGGGGCTACAGTGAACACTGAAGCTTTCTTT
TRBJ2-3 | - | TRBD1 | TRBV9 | CASSAGTATDTQYF | TGTGCCAGCAGCGCGGGGACAGCCACAGATACGCAGTATTTT
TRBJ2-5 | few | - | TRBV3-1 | CASSQDLGGQTQYF | TGTGCCAGCAGCCAAGATTTGGGGGGTCAGACCCAGTACTTC
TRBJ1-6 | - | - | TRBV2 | CASRRDDSAYNSPLHF | TGTGCCAGCAGGAGGGACGACAGCGCCTATAATTCACCCCTCCACTTT
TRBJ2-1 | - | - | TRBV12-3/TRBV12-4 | CASGGERGIYNEQFF | TGTGCCAGCGGTGGGGAACGTGGGATCTACAATGAGCAGTTCTTC
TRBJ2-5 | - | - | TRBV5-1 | CASSLRTDSNEQYF | TGCGCCAGCAGCTTGCGAACGGACAGCAATGAGCAGTACTTC
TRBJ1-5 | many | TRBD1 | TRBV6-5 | CASSYGTGDNQPQHF | TGTGCCAGCAGTTACGGGACAGGGGACAATCAGCCCCAGCATTTT
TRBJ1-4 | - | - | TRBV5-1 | CASTWGAGDNEKLFF | TGCGCCAGCACCTGGGGCGCGGGGGATAATGAAAAACTGTTTTTT
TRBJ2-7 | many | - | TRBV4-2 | CASSQERISYEQYF | TGTGCCAGCAGCCAAGAGAGGATCTCCTACGAGCAGTACTTC
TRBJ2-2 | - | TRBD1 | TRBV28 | CASSLSRRQKTGDAGELFF | TGTGCCAGCAGCTTATCCAGGCGGCAGAAAACAGGGGATGCCGGGGAGCTGTTTTTT
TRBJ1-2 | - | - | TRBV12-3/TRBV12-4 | CASSDGDRPHYGYTF | TGTGCCAGCAGTGATGGGGATCGCCCTCACTATGGCTACACCTTC
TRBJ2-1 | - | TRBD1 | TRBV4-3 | CASSREDRGHNEQFF | TGCGCCAGCAGCCGTGAGGACAGGGGTCACAATGAGCAGTTCTTC
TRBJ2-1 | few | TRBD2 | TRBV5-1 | CASRVGASGGSSYNEQFF | TGCGCCAGCAGAGTGGGGGCTAGCGGGGGGAGCTCCTACAATGAGCAGTTCTTC
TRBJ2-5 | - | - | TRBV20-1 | CSARYGRSGPPPETQYF | TGCAGTGCTAGGTATGGGAGAAGCGGGCCACCCCCAGAGACCCAGTACTTC
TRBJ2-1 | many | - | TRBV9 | CASSVLAYNEQFF | TGTGCCAGCAGCGTACTGGCCTACAATGAGCAGTTCTTC
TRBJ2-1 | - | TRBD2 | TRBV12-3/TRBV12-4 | CASSFFDSGVSEQFF | TGTGCCAGCAGTTTCTTTGATAGCGGGGTATCTGAGCAGTTCTTC
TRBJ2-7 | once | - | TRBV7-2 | CASSLPRGVSYEQYF | TGTGCCAGCAGCCTCCCGAGGGGGGTATCCTACGAGCAGTACTTC
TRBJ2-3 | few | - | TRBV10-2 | CASSPSRVGDTQYF | TGCGCCAGCAGTCCCTCCCGGGTTGGGGATACGCAGTATTTT
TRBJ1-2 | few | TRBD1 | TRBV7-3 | CASSLEGARDRAYGYTF | TGTGCCAGCAGCTTAGAAGGGGCCCGGGACAGGGCCTATGGCTACACCTTC
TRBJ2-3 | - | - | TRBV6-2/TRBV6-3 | CASGEQGSAQYF | TGTGCCAGCGGAGAACAGGGAAGCGCGCAGTATTTT
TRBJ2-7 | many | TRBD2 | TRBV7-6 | CASSLGSGSYEQYF | TGTGCCAGCAGCTTAGGGAGCGGGAGTTACGAGCAGTACTTC
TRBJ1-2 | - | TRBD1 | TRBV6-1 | CASSEQPGQTYGYTF | TGTGCCAGCAGTGAGCAACCGGGACAGACCTATGGCTACACCTTC
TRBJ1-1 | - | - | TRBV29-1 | CSVSKGGVGTEAFF | TGCAGCGTTAGCAAGGGAGGGGTTGGAACTGAAGCTTTCTTT
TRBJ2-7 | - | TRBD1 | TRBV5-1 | CASSLGQEKPYEQYF | TGCGCCAGCAGCCTGGGACAGGAGAAACCCTACGAGCAGTACTTC
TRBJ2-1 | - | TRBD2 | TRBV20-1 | CSARGTSGRSYEQFF | TGCAGTGCTAGAGGCACTAGCGGGAGGTCCTATGAGCAGTTCTTC
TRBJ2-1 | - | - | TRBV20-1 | CSAKGPWGEASYNEQFF | TGCAGTGCTAAGGGCCCCTGGGGGGAGGCCTCCTACAATGAGCAGTTCTTC
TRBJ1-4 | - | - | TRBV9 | CASSADRPNEKLFF | TGTGCCAGCAGCGCGGACAGACCCAATGAAAAACTGTTTTTT